This TCR beta chain was sequenced for a study of early T cells in non-severe SARS-CoV-2 infection. Whole-study results and caveats: The VDJdb matching leaned toward anti-spike CD8 responses and overlooked private and CD4 specificities.

V dropped 1 base and J dropped 2; count of bases not matched to a gene: 9. Per germline, CDR1 SEHNR and CDR2 FQNEAQ (reference sequence). The CDR3 runs to 19 residues. Attachment of unique molecular identifiers to individual cDNA molecules was performed. One entry per CDR3 protein results from TCRdb running MiXCR on the 5' RACE reads. The sample holds around 82,000 distinct CDR3 sequences; roughly 12% are singletons and the top ten take roughly 3.1%. This clonotype was seen only a few times. The antigen remains undetermined. V usage is TRBV7-9 and J usage is TRBJ2-3, with 13 nucleotides matching TRBD2. The receptor's source is an adult who was a healthcare worker with PCR-confirmed SARS-CoV-2 infection or an uninfected control (not recorded which). Sequencing used whole blood. The CDR3 spells CASSLVGRTSGSLTDTQYF. DNA for the CDR3: TGTGCCAGCAGCTTAGTCGGGCGGACTAGCGGGAGTCTCACAGATACGCAGTATTTT.